The next 26 T cell receptor beta chains were all read from a single sample in a study of blood T cell repertoires in COVID-19. Sequencing was performed with immunoSEQ multiplex PCR; in TCRdb, only in-frame clones are kept and a portion is missing. Found here are just over 300,000 clones, roughly 89% of them singletons; the top ten hold roughly 1.9%. The sample was peripheral blood. The receptors come from a woman between 25 and 40 years old with COVID-19, enrolled during active disease.

This clone was seen at least ten times. The chain uses TRBV27 and TRBJ1-1; the D gene is possibly TRBD1 (5 bases). V lost 6 bases and J 4 bases, leaving 18 bases between the germline ends. Germline CDR1 reads MNHEY; CDR2 reads SMNVEV (reference sequence). CDR3 length: 15 amino acids. CDR3 loop: CASSLRQPVGTEAFF. The CDR3 DNA follows: TGTGCCAGCAGCCTAAGACAGCCCGTGGGCACTGAAGCTTTCTTT.

This rearrangement joins TRBV3-1 (or the pseudogene TRBV3-2) to TRBJ2-2, with D possibly matching TRBD2 (6 bases). V was pared by 0 bases and J by 8 bases, with 10 bases between. CDR1 is LGHDT and CDR2 is YNNKEL in the germline V gene (reference sequence). The CDR3 runs 14 residues. The CDR3 DNA is TGTGCCAGCAGCCAAGATCGACTAGGGGGGGAGCTGTTTTTT. This encodes CASSQDRLGGELFF.

The rearrangement links TRBV5-1 to TRBJ2-1; D not certain. V was pared by 0 bases and J by 7 bases, with 8 bases between. Per germline, CDR1 SGHRS and CDR2 YFSETQ. The CDR3 extends over 13 amino acids. The CDR3 nucleotides are TGCGCCAGCAGCTTGGCCTTGAGGAATGAGCAGTTCTTC. Amino acid sequence: CASSLALRNEQFF.

This chain joins TRBV2 and TRBJ1-2; 8 bases are shared with TRBD1. The V gene's germline CDR1 is SNHLY and CDR2 FYNNEI. The CDR3 has 16 amino acids. The ends lost 6 bases at V and 1 base at J; junction bases unmatched: 10. The CDR3 nucleotides read TGTGCCAGCAGGTTGAGGGACAGGACCCTTAACTATGGCTACACCTTC. Translation gives CASRLRDRTLNYGYTF.

The V gene is TRBV28, the J gene TRBJ2-7; 10 positions agree with TRBD1. The CDR3 runs 13 residues. CDR1 is MDHEN and CDR2 is SYDVKM in the germline V gene. Trimming removed 4 bases from V and 4 bases from J; junction bases left unmatched: 1. The CDR3 DNA reads TGTGCCAGCAGTTCGGGACAGGGGTACGAGCAGTACGTC. Translation gives CASSSGQGYEQYV.

V usage is TRBV2 and J usage is TRBJ2-3; 9 bases are a match to TRBD1. The CDR3 spans 16 residues. The V segment lost 7 bases and the J segment 1 base; nucleotides outside the gene matches: 9. Per germline, CDR1 SNHLY and CDR2 FYNNEI. CDR3 sequence: CASTVVRTGGTDTQYF. DNA of the CDR3: TGTGCCAGCACTGTAGTTCGGACAGGGGGCACAGATACGCAGTATTTT. Together with reference TRBV2 and TRBJ2-3, the CDR3 gives the full variable domain: EPEVTQTPSHQVTQMGQEVILRCVPISNHLYFYWYRQILGQKVEFLVSFYNNEISEKSEIFDDQFSVERPDGSNFTLKIRSTKLEDSAMYFCASTVVRTGGTDTQYFGPGTRLTVL.

Worth noting for this clone: The sample has other DNA sequences that encode this CDR3 too. The chain employs TRBV5-1 and TRBJ1-1; D remains unclear. The ends were cut back, 0 bases at V and 1 base at J, with 4 bases in the middle. Germline assignment: CDR1 SGHRS and CDR2 YFSETQ. This CDR3 has 13 amino acids. The CDR3 region has the DNA TGCGCCAGCAGCTTGGACAGGAACACTGAAGCTTTCTTT. This encodes CASSLDRNTEAFF.

The chain has TRBV5-6 and TRBJ1-2; weak D call: TRBD1 (5 bases). V was shortened by 4 bases and J by 5 bases, with 15 bases between the two germline ends. The CDR3 has 14 residues. Germline CDR1 is SGHDT and CDR2 is YYEEEE. The DNA of the CDR3 is TGTGCCAGCAGCGCCCCGGGCAGGGAATATGGCTACACCTTC. This encodes CASSAPGREYGYTF.

The gene calls are TRBV7-2 and TRBJ1-6; D not resolved. The germline V and J ends were trimmed by 8 bases and 10 bases, with 24 bases remaining between them. Germline CDR1 is SGHTA and CDR2 is FQGNSA. CDR3 length: 16 amino acids. The CDR3 is CASGPPHGRVRSPLHF. The CDR3 bases are TGTGCCAGCGGCCCACCCCACGGCCGGGTAAGATCACCCCTCCACTTT.

V usage is TRBV5-1 and J usage is TRBJ2-5; TRBD1 agrees at 7 bases. The CDR3 consists of 14 residues. Per the germline V gene, CDR1 is SGHRS and CDR2 is YFSETQ. With 4 bases clipped from V and 3 bases from J, the junction kept 6 bases outside the gene matches. As DNA, the CDR3 is TGCGCCAGCAGCCAGGGGACAGCGGAAGAGACCCAGTACTTC. The encoded protein is CASSQGTAEETQYF.

CDR3 sequence: CASSDIAEELFF. The CDR3 nucleotides are TGTGCCAGCAGCGATATAGCAGAAGAACTGTTTTTT. V is TRBV11-2 and J is TRBJ1-4; D remains ambiguous. V lost 5 bases to trimming and J lost 12 bases, with 13 bases between them. This CDR3 comprises 12 residues. Germline CDR1 and CDR2: SGHAT and FQNNGV. The full variable domain, its missing parts supplied by reference TRBV11-2 and TRBJ1-4, is EAGVAQSPRYKIIEKRQSVAFWCNPISGHATLYWYQQILGQGPKLLIQFQNNGVVDDSQLPKDRFSAERLKGVDSTLKIQPAKLEDSAVYLCASSDIAEELFFGSGTQLSVL.

The chain uses TRBV15 and TRBJ1-2; D unclear. CDR1 is LNHNV and CDR2 is YYDKDF in the germline V gene (reference sequence). The CDR3 runs to 12 residues. Trimming took off 0 bases at V and 4 bases at J, with 3 bases between the two ends. The chain's CDR3 is CATSRDSYGYTF. The CDR3 region has the DNA TGTGCCACCAGCAGAGACAGCTATGGCTACACCTTC.

The chain uses TRBV7-2 and TRBJ2-4, with 8 nucleotides matching TRBD1. Germline V gives CDR1 SGHTA, CDR2 FQGNSA. Trimming cost V 3 bases and J 3 bases; bases outside gene matches: 7. The CDR3 consists of 16 residues. CDR3 DNA sequence: TGTGCCAGCAGCTTCCAGGGGGCAGGGGTCAAAAACATTCAGTACTTC. Amino acid sequence: CASSFQGAGVKNIQYF. The full variable domain, completed using reference TRBV7-2 and TRBJ2-4, is GAGVSQSPSNKVTEKGKDVELRCDPISGHTALYWYRQSLGQGLEFLIYFQGNSAPDKSGLPSDRFSAERTGGSVSTLTIQRTQQEDSAVYLCASSFQGAGVKNIQYFGAGTRLSVL.

The chain carries TRBV2 and TRBJ1-4; 7 positions agree with TRBD1. The CDR3 has 14 amino acids. V was pared by 6 bases and J by 8 bases, with 9 bases of the junction left unmatched. Germline-derived CDR1 and CDR2 are SNHLY and FYNNEI. CDR3 DNA sequence: TGTGCCAGCAGCAACCCGGGACAGAGAGAAAAACTGTTTTTT. Amino acids: CASSNPGQREKLFF.

The CDR3 reads CASSLAGSTDTQYF. Written as DNA, the CDR3 is TGTGCCAGCAGCCTAGCGGGGAGCACAGATACGCAGTATTTT. The rearrangement links TRBV6-6 to TRBJ2-3; 9 bases fit TRBD2. J gave up 0 bases and V 6 bases, and 1 base lay outside the gene matches. CDR3 length: 14 amino acids. Germline V gene sequence: CDR1 MNHNY, CDR2 SVGAGI (reference sequence).

The chain uses TRBV21-1 and TRBJ2-3; the DNA was not compared with TRBD1, the D call given in the table. TRBV21-1 is given as a pseudogene. The CDR3 is 14 amino acids. CDR3 sequence (DNA): TGTGCCAGCGGGCGTGGCAGGGGGTCAGATACGCAGTATTTT. Amino acids: CASGRGRGSDTQYF.

The chain employs TRBV6-5 and TRBJ2-1; 10 bases map to TRBD2. Germline CDR1 and CDR2: MNHEY and SVGAGI. The CDR3 runs 13 residues. With V trimmed by 7 bases and J by 15 bases, 12 bases remained unmatched. The CDR3 sequence: CASTQAGGRITFF. The CDR3 region has the DNA TGTGCCAGCACCCAAGCGGGGGGGCGAATTACGTTCTTC.

The V gene is TRBV7-9, the J gene TRBJ2-3, with D perhaps matching TRBD2 (5 bases). The CDR3 extends over 15 amino acids. V was shortened by 5 bases and J by 8 bases, with 20 bases between the two germline ends. The germline V gene has CDR1 SEHNR and CDR2 FQNEAQ (reference sequence). The CDR3 sequence is CASSIPRDPSGTQYF. The DNA for the CDR3 is TGTGCCAGCAGCATTCCCCGAGACCCCAGCGGTACGCAGTATTTT.

CDR3 DNA sequence: TGTGCCTGGAGAGGAAGGGGACAGGGCTTCTCCTACGAGCAGTACTTC. Translated: CAWRGRGQGFSYEQYF. The chain has TRBV30 and TRBJ2-7, with 9 bases fitting TRBD1. V trimming: 3 bases; J trimming: 0 bases; junction bases outside the gene matches: 9. Per the germline V gene, CDR1 is GTSNPN and CDR2 is SVGIG (reference sequence). The CDR3 has 16 residues.

The V and J genes are TRBV3-1 (or the pseudogene TRBV3-2) and TRBJ1-2, with D possibly being TRBD1 (5 bases). CDR3 length equals 14 residues. Trimming removed 0 bases from V and 4 bases from J, with 9 bases in between. Germline CDR1 is LGHDT and CDR2 is YNNKEL (reference sequence). The CDR3 sequence: CASSQDPGIYGYTF. DNA for the CDR3: TGTGCCAGCAGCCAAGACCCAGGGATCTATGGCTACACCTTC.

Here the CDR3 DNA reads TGTGCCAGCAGTTCCCGGGGGACAGGGAGAGGGAGCAATCAGCCCCAGCATTTT. It yields the protein CASSSRGTGRGSNQPQHF. The V gene is TRBV27, the J gene TRBJ1-5; 9 bases agree with TRBD1. Per germline, CDR1 MNHEY and CDR2 SMNVEV (reference sequence). J was trimmed by 1 base and V by 4 bases; bases with no gene match: 11. The CDR3 runs to 18 residues.

J is TRBJ1-3 and V is TRBV5-6, with a weak D call TRBD1 (5 bases). Trimming left V 6 bases short and J 0 bases short, with 22 bases between. The CDR3 runs 18 residues. Germline CDR1 SGHDT, CDR2 YYEEEE. CDR3 DNA sequence: TGTGCCAGCAACGGGGGAGGGCCCAAACCTTACTCTGGAAACACCATATATTTT. Encoded protein: CASNGGGPKPYSGNTIYF.

This chain connects TRBV11-3 to TRBJ1-6; weak D call: TRBD1 (5 bases). This CDR3 comprises 14 residues. Deletions cut 5 bases from V and 7 bases from J, with 12 bases between. Per germline, CDR1 SGHNT and CDR2 YENEEA. The CDR3 DNA reads as TGTGCCAGCAGCGGGGGGTCGGGAAATTCACCCCTCCACTTT. Encoded protein: CASSGGSGNSPLHF.

The chain carries TRBV11-3 and TRBJ2-3; maybe TRBD2 (6 bases). The CDR3 runs 15 residues. Germline CDR1 reads SGHNT; CDR2 reads YENEEA. Deletions cut 1 base from V and 5 bases from J, with 13 bases between. Here the CDR3 DNA reads TGTGCCAGCAGCTTAGTTCCGGGACTGAAAGATACGCAGTATTTT. Its translation is CASSLVPGLKDTQYF.

The chain is built from TRBV13 and TRBJ1-1; tentative D call: TRBD1 (6 bases). The V gene lost 1 base and the J gene lost 5 bases, with 20 bases spanning the gap. The CDR3 sequence is 17 residues long. Germline loops: CDR1 PRHDT, CDR2 FYEKMQ (reference sequence). CDR3 DNA sequence: TGTGCCAGCAGCTTAGAGCAATCCCGGGGGGCTAGGACTGAAGCTTTCTTT. It is translated as CASSLEQSRGARTEAFF.

This chain uses TRBV5-1 with TRBJ2-2; TRBD1 is a possible D gene (6 bases). The V and J ends lost 3 bases and 4 bases respectively, with 16 bases between them. Per the germline V gene, CDR1 is SGHRS and CDR2 is YFSETQ. The CDR3 loop spans 16 amino acids. The CDR3 DNA reads as TGCGCCAGCAGCTGGAGGACAGCCCCGAGCACCGGGGAGCTGTTTTTT. This sequence encodes CASSWRTAPSTGELFF.